Below, 31 T cell receptor beta chains from the same sample are listed, as sequenced in a study of T cell responses to AZD1222 COVID-19 vaccine. Only in-frame clones appear in the TCRdb table, and some are missing; sequencing was by immunoSEQ multiplex PCR. The profile covers tens of thousands of clones, with roughly 85% appearing a single time and roughly a fifth taken by the ten largest. Sequences were derived from peripheral blood, sampled on day 0 of AZD1222 vaccination. All receptors come from an adult in good health.

The rearrangement uses TRBV7-9 and TRBJ1-5; D is perhaps TRBD1 (5 bases). Germline V gene sequence: CDR1 SEHNR, CDR2 FQNEAQ (reference sequence). V was trimmed by 1 base and J by 8 bases, leaving 12 bases between them. CDR3 length: 14 residues. The CDR3 coding sequence is TGTGCCAGCAGCTTAGATTTGTTGGGGGAGCCCCAGCATTTT. Its translation is CASSLDLLGEPQHF.

V and J are TRBV19 and TRBJ1-4, with D uncertain. Germline V gene lookup returns CDR1 LNHDA and CDR2 SQIVND (reference sequence). V dropped 0 bases and J dropped 3 bases, with 8 bases sitting between them. CDR3 size: 15 residues. The CDR3, as DNA: TGTGCCAGTAGTATAGAAGGACTTGCTAATGAAAAACTGTTTTTT. It is translated as CASSIEGLANEKLFF.

This clone was seen a handful of times. The chain joins TRBV5-6 to TRBJ2-5, with 7 bases aligning to TRBD2. The V gene's germline CDR1 is SGHDT and CDR2 YYEEEE. Trimming took 10 bases from V and 0 from J; bases not matched to a gene: 6. This CDR3 spans 13 amino acids. The CDR3 DNA reads as TGTGCCCACAGTAGCGGGTACCAAGAGACCCAGTACTTC. Encoded protein: CAHSSGYQETQYF. The entire variable domain, with the rest obtained from reference TRBV5-6 and TRBJ2-5, is as follows: DAGVTQSPTHLIKTRGQQVTLRCSPKSGHDTVSWYQQALGQGPQFIFQYYEEEERQRGNFPDRFSGHQFPNYSSELNVNALLLGDSALYLCAHSSGYQETQYFGPGTRLLVL.

Note on this clone: One end of the junction varies from germline; a read error may be responsible. CDR3 region: CATSGDTGVEKLFF. The DNA for the CDR3 is TGTGCCACCAGCGGAGACACGGGGGTTGAAAAACTGTTTTTT. The chain carries TRBV15 and TRBJ1-4, with D perhaps TRBD1 (5 bases). Per the germline V gene, CDR1 is LNHNV and CDR2 is YYDKDF (reference sequence). This CDR3 contains 14 residues.

This clone was counted only a few times. The rearrangement uses TRBV28 and TRBJ1-6; D possibly corresponds to TRBD1 (6 bases). V lost 3 bases to trimming and J lost 10 bases, with 10 bases between them. Germline CDR1 is MDHEN and CDR2 is SYDVKM. The CDR3 totals 13 residues. CDR3 in amino acids: CASSLGGGSPLHF. In nucleotides, the CDR3 is TGTGCCAGCAGTTTGGGGGGGGGCTCACCCCTCCACTTT.

The chain recombines TRBV2 with TRBJ1-2, with TRBD1 matching over 9 bases. The CDR3 is 15 residues long. Losses at the gene ends were 3 bases for V and 2 bases for J; bases not matched to a gene: 4. Germline CDR1 is SNHLY and CDR2 is FYNNEI. The CDR3, as DNA: TGTGCCAGCAGTGAGGTACAGGGGGCAAACTATGGCTACACCTTC. Translating it yields CASSEVQGANYGYTF.

This clone was picked up one time. The V call is TRBV19, the J call TRBJ1-5; TRBD1 might be the D (6 bases). Germline V gene sequence: CDR1 LNHDA, CDR2 SQIVND (reference sequence). V lost 9 bases and J lost 2, with 14 bases in between. The CDR3 sequence is 14 residues long. This CDR3 reads CASRGSTGNQPQHF. CDR3 coding DNA: TGTGCCAGCAGGGGATCTACCGGCAATCAGCCCCAGCATTTT.

The chain uses TRBV15 and TRBJ2-7, with 9 positions matching TRBD2. The length of the CDR3 is 15 residues. The V gene's germline CDR1 is LNHNV and CDR2 YYDKDF (reference sequence). Trimming cost V 3 bases and J 2 bases; bases outside gene matches: 5. This chain's CDR3 is CATSSLAGRTYEQYF. Written as DNA, the CDR3 is TGTGCCACCAGCAGCCTAGCGGGGAGGACCTACGAGCAGTACTTC.

The chain has TRBV6-6 and TRBJ2-3, with no clear D. The CDR3 consists of 16 residues. V was clipped by 7 bases and J by 6 bases, with 23 bases between them. Looked up from germline, CDR1 is MNHNY and CDR2 is SVGAGI (reference sequence). The CDR3 spells CASTPSTSGAKDTQYF. The CDR3 DNA sequence: TGTGCCAGCACCCCCTCCACCAGTGGCGCGAAGGATACGCAGTATTTT.

V and J are TRBV9 and TRBJ2-7; the match to TRBD1 covers 7 bases. There are 13 residues in the CDR3. With V trimmed by 1 base and J by 6 bases, 4 bases remained unmatched. Germline V CDR1 and CDR2: SGDLS, YYNGEE. The CDR3 DNA reads as TGTGCCAGCAGCGTATACACAGGGGCCGAGCAGTACTTC. Amino acid sequence: CASSVYTGAEQYF.

This clone showed up just once. The chain links TRBV14 to TRBJ2-1, with 9 bases identical to TRBD1. This CDR3 has 16 amino acids. Germline lookup yields CDR1 SGHDN and CDR2 FVKESK. V lost 2 bases and J lost 6; bases outside the gene matches: 8. As DNA, the CDR3 is TGTGCCAGCAGCCAACTCCTGGGACAGGGCTCCAATGAGCAGTTCTTC. This translates into CASSQLLGQGSNEQFF. The entire variable domain, with the rest obtained from reference TRBV14 and TRBJ2-1, is as follows: EAGVTQFPSHSVIEKGQTVTLRCDPISGHDNLYWYRRVMGKEIKFLLHFVKESKQDESGMPNNRFLAERTGGTYSTLKVQPAELEDSGVYFCASSQLLGQGSNEQFFGPGTRLTVL.

The chain is built from TRBV7-2 and TRBJ1-1, with a weak D call TRBD1 (5 bases). V lost 3 bases and J 1 base, leaving 9 bases between the germline ends. The CDR3 spans 14 residues. CDR1 and CDR2 from the germline V gene are SGHTA and FQGNSA. The CDR3 reads CASSLGTANTEAFF. In DNA, the CDR3 is TGTGCCAGCAGCTTGGGGACGGCGAACACTGAAGCTTTCTTT.

The CDR3 loop reads CASSVGQGTYNEQFF. CDR3 sequence (DNA): TGTGCCAGCAGCGTAGGACAGGGAACCTACAATGAGCAGTTCTTC. This chain connects TRBV9 to TRBJ2-1; 7 nucleotides line up with TRBD1. V lost 0 bases and J lost 2; bases outside the gene matches: 2. The germline CDR1 and CDR2 sequences are SGDLS and YYNGEE. This CDR3 comprises 15 residues.

The chain is built from TRBV6-5 and TRBJ2-1, with a weak D call TRBD1 (5 bases). This CDR3 contains 14 residues. Germline V gene sequence: CDR1 MNHEY, CDR2 SVGAGI. V was shortened by 7 bases and J by 8 bases, with 18 bases between the two germline ends. CDR3: CASKGPRPNDEQFF. The CDR3 DNA reads TGTGCCAGCAAGGGGCCAAGGCCGAACGATGAGCAGTTCTTC.

This chain joins TRBV12-3 or TRBV12-4 and TRBJ1-5; D not certain. CDR3 size: 13 residues. Trimming pared 8 bases from V and 7 bases from J, leaving 15 bases between. CDR3 in DNA: TGTGCCAGCGGTGACAAGTTGGGGCAGCCCCAGCATTTT. Translating it yields CASGDKLGQPQHF.

This chain uses TRBV3-1 (or the pseudogene TRBV3-2) with TRBJ1-2; 9 bases align to TRBD1. Germline V gene sequence: CDR1 LGHDT, CDR2 YNNKEL (reference sequence). The CDR3 contains 15 residues. V lost 6 bases, J lost 5 bases, and 10 bases stayed unmatched. CDR3 in DNA: TGTGCCAGCAGTCCCATCAACAGGGGGCGTTATGGCTACACCTTC. It specifies CASSPINRGRYGYTF.

The chain is built from TRBV28 and TRBJ1-4; D is uncertain. CDR1 is MDHEN and CDR2 is SYDVKM in the germline V gene. V lost 3 bases and J lost 3, with 8 bases in between. CDR3 size: 14 residues. The CDR3 protein is CASSFMGSNEKLFF. CDR3 sequence (DNA): TGTGCCAGCAGTTTCATGGGTTCTAATGAAAAACTGTTTTTT.

This clone was counted between two and nine times. The DNA for the CDR3 is TGTGCCACCAGCAGAGCTAGCGGCGGGGGTTTGCACGAGCAGTACTTC. Amino acid sequence: CATSRASGGGLHEQYF. This chain joins TRBV15 and TRBJ2-7; 7 nucleotides agree with TRBD2. The germline gives CDR1 LNHNV, CDR2 YYDKDF (reference sequence). V gave up 1 base and J gave up 5 bases; unmatched junction bases: 11. The CDR3 consists of 16 residues.

The V call is TRBV29-1, the J call TRBJ2-7; TRBD2 aligns across 8 bases. CDR1 SQVTM and CDR2 ANQGSEA come from the germline V gene. This CDR3 has 13 residues. The V and J ends lost 7 bases and 1 base, in that order; junction bases with no gene match: 6. The CDR3 sequence: CSGSGGGSYEQYF. DNA of the CDR3: TGCAGCGGGAGCGGGGGAGGGTCCTACGAGCAGTACTTC.

V is TRBV5-1 and J is TRBJ1-4; 7 bases are shared with TRBD1. CDR1 is SGHRS, CDR2 YFSETQ, per germline. The V gene end was trimmed by 3 bases and the J gene end by 4 bases; junction bases not matched to a gene: 3. The CDR3 sequence is 14 residues long. DNA of the CDR3: TGCGCCAGCAGCTACAGGGGAGGTAATGAAAAACTGTTTTTT. Its protein product is CASSYRGGNEKLFF.

The chain has TRBV9 and TRBJ2-7, with 7 bases fitting TRBD1. The CDR3 has 16 amino acids. V dropped 4 bases and J dropped 0; count of bases not matched to a gene: 10. Germline-derived CDR1 and CDR2 are SGDLS and YYNGEE. The CDR3 DNA is TGTGCCAGCAGCACCAACTCCCGGGACAGCTCCTACGAGCAGTACTTC. Its protein product is CASSTNSRDSSYEQYF.

This clone is a singleton in its sample. The V call is TRBV5-1, the J call TRBJ2-5, with TRBD1 matching over 7 bases. J lost 5 bases, V lost 0 bases, and 4 bases had no gene match. The CDR3 has 14 amino acids. Germline lookup yields CDR1 SGHRS and CDR2 YFSETQ. DNA of the CDR3: TGCGCCAGCAGCTTGGCCATAGGGGGCGAGACCCAGTACTTC. Translated, it gives CASSLAIGGETQYF.

The chain combines TRBV10-3 with TRBJ2-2, with 8 bases fitting TRBD2. This CDR3 contains 13 residues. After removal of 5 bases from V and 5 bases from J, the junction contained 1 base not matched to a gene. The germline CDR1 and CDR2 sequences are ENHRY and SYGVKD. CDR3 amino acids: CAISLAGTGELFF. The CDR3 DNA is TGTGCCATCAGTTTAGCGGGGACCGGGGAGCTGTTTTTT.

The chain carries TRBV6-5 and TRBJ2-1; D is unclear. V was pared by 7 bases and J by 6 bases, with 16 bases between. Germline V gives CDR1 MNHEY, CDR2 SVGAGI. The CDR3 runs 14 residues. The CDR3 reads CASTSRALVNEQFF. The CDR3 nucleotides are TGTGCCAGCACCTCTCGCGCCCTGGTCAATGAGCAGTTCTTC.

The V and J genes are TRBV3-1 (or the pseudogene TRBV3-2) and TRBJ1-1; TRBD1 is a possible D gene (5 bases). V lost 0 bases and J 4 bases, leaving 12 bases between the germline ends. The CDR3 runs to 15 residues. Germline lookup yields CDR1 LGHDT and CDR2 YNNKEL (reference sequence). The CDR3 region is CASSQDQMGLTEAFF. In DNA, the CDR3 is TGTGCCAGCAGCCAAGATCAGATGGGACTCACTGAAGCTTTCTTT.

The chain joins TRBV2 to TRBJ1-5; 8 positions match TRBD1. This CDR3 comprises 15 residues. The germline V gene has CDR1 SNHLY and CDR2 FYNNEI. V dropped 2 bases and J dropped 6; count of bases not matched to a gene: 6. DNA for the CDR3: TGTGCCAGCAGTGAAACCCAGGGGGCGGCTCAGCCCCAGCATTTT. It yields the protein CASSETQGAAQPQHF.

The V call is TRBV9, the J call TRBJ1-2, with 7 nucleotides matching TRBD1. CDR3 size: 14 residues. Germline V gene sequence: CDR1 SGDLS, CDR2 YYNGEE. The V segment lost 3 bases and the J segment 4 bases; nucleotides outside the gene matches: 6. As DNA, the CDR3 is TGTGCCAGCAGCGACCGGGACAGCCCCTATGGCTACACCTTC. It translates to CASSDRDSPYGYTF.

The rearrangement links TRBV12-3 or TRBV12-4 to TRBJ2-7; D is ambiguous. This CDR3 spans 12 amino acids. The V and J ends lost 5 bases and 0 bases respectively, with 5 bases between them. The CDR3, as DNA: TGTGCCAGCAGTATTAGCTCCTACGAGCAGTACTTC. It yields the protein CASSISSYEQYF.

The V call is TRBV7-2, the J call TRBJ1-1; 7 bases are shared with TRBD1. Losses at the gene ends were 2 bases for V and 4 bases for J; bases not matched to a gene: 13. Germline V gene sequence: CDR1 SGHTA, CDR2 FQGNSA. CDR3 length: 17 residues. The CDR3 DNA follows: TGTGCCAGCAGCTTACGACAGGGCCTAGCCGGAGGCACTGAAGCTTTCTTT. Protein sequence: CASSLRQGLAGGTEAFF. Complete variable domain (other parts from reference TRBV7-2 and TRBJ1-1): GAGVSQSPSNKVTEKGKDVELRCDPISGHTALYWYRQSLGQGLEFLIYFQGNSAPDKSGLPSDRFSAERTGGSVSTLTIQRTQQEDSAVYLCASSLRQGLAGGTEAFFGQGTRLTVV.

This clone was picked up a small number of times. This rearrangement joins TRBV9 to TRBJ1-1; D perhaps matches TRBD1 (6 bases). Germline V gene lookup returns CDR1 SGDLS and CDR2 YYNGEE. The ends were cut back, 0 bases at V and 11 bases at J, with 11 bases in the middle. The CDR3 length is 12 residues. The CDR3 DNA follows: TGTGCCAGCAGCGTAGATTCAGGGGAGGCTTTCTTT. It encodes CASSVDSGEAFF.

The chain links TRBV9 to TRBJ1-2; D is possibly TRBD1 (6 bases). CDR1 is SGDLS and CDR2 is YYNGEE in the germline V gene. Trimming took 2 bases from V and 7 from J, leaving 15 bases between them. This CDR3 contains 14 residues. CDR3 coding DNA: TGTGCCAGCAGCGTCTCGGGGGGGGCGGTTGGCTACACCTTC. Residues: CASSVSGGAVGYTF. The full variable domain, its missing parts supplied by reference TRBV9 and TRBJ1-2, is DSGVTQTPKHLITATGQRVTLRCSPRSGDLSVYWYQQSLDQGLQFLIQYYNGEERAKGNILERFSAQQFPDLHSELNLSSLELGDSALYFCASSVSGGAVGYTFGSGTRLTVV.